This passage covers 25 T cell receptor beta chains from one sample sequenced in a study of OX40 agonist ivuxolimab in advanced cancers. Here immunoSEQ multiplex PCR was the method, and the copy in TCRdb shows in-frame clones only, minus some. Among 20,000 to 25,000 clones listed, around nine tenths were seen once. This sample comprised CD4+ or CD8+ T cells sorted from blood, obtained in a trial of the OX40 agonist ivuxolimab. Receptors originate from an adult with an advanced solid tumor such as melanoma, head and neck, liver or kidney cancer.

The rearrangement links TRBV5-4 to TRBJ2-7; D is undetermined. V lost 0 bases to trimming and J lost 0 bases, with 4 bases between them. Germline CDR1 reads SGHNT; CDR2 reads YYREEE (reference sequence). The CDR3 is 13 amino acids. In nucleotides, the CDR3 is TGTGCCAGCAGCTTGGCCAGCTCCTACGAGCAGTACTTC. It encodes CASSLASSYEQYF.

This chain's CDR3 is CSVEDSGDEKLFF. The DNA for the CDR3 is TGCAGCGTTGAGGACAGCGGAGATGAAAAACTGTTTTTT. The chain joins TRBV29-1 to TRBJ1-4, with a possible D match to TRBD1 (6 bases). Trimming took 3 bases from V and 6 from J, leaving 11 bases between them. The germline V gene encodes CDR1 SQVTM and CDR2 ANQGSEA. The CDR3 is 13 amino acids.

This sequence joins TRBV9 and TRBJ2-7; TRBD1 or TRBD2 may be the D gene (5 bases each). Germline V gene data show CDR1 as SGDLS and CDR2 as YYNGEE. The CDR3 extends over 15 amino acids. V lost 0 bases and J lost 2, with 12 bases in between. CDR3 region: CASSVGGVGAYEQYF. The CDR3 DNA is TGTGCCAGCAGCGTAGGAGGGGTGGGGGCCTACGAGCAGTACTTC.

The rearrangement uses TRBV6-5 and TRBJ2-5, with D possibly matching TRBD2 (5 bases). V shed 6 bases and J shed 1 base, with 12 bases lying between them. The germline gives CDR1 MNHEY, CDR2 SVGAGI. This CDR3 has 14 residues. CDR3 in amino acids: CASRLWEFQETQYF. As DNA, the CDR3 is TGTGCCAGCAGGCTCTGGGAGTTCCAAGAGACCCAGTACTTC.

This clone has only one observation. This rearrangement joins TRBV19 to TRBJ2-1, with D unclear. Trimming took 5 bases from V and 1 from J, leaving 12 bases between them. There are 15 residues in the CDR3. The germline V gene encodes CDR1 LNHDA and CDR2 SQIVND (reference sequence). CDR3 bases: TGTGCCAGTAGTCCCTGGGTGAGGTCCTACAATGAGCAGTTCTTC. Residues: CASSPWVRSYNEQFF.

The CDR3 bases are TGTGCCAGCACCTCCTGGGAGGGGGCAGACAATCAGCCCCAGCATTTT. It specifies CASTSWEGADNQPQHF. V usage is TRBV7-8 and J usage is TRBJ1-5; TRBD1 aligns across 7 bases. The V gene's germline CDR1 is SGHVS and CDR2 FQNEAQ. CDR3 length: 16 amino acids. After removal of 7 bases from V and 3 bases from J, the junction contained 12 bases not matched to a gene.

The chain recombines TRBV19 with TRBJ1-5; D ambiguous. The CDR3 spans 15 residues. Germline lookup yields CDR1 LNHDA and CDR2 SQIVND (reference sequence). V dropped 5 bases and J dropped 4 bases, with 15 bases sitting between them. The CDR3, as DNA: TGTGCCAGTAGTTTCCCCGGCCAGATTAATCAGCCCCAGCATTTT. Translating gives CASSFPGQINQPQHF.

The table lists this clone with a count of one. The gene calls are TRBV28 and TRBJ1-5, with D unclear. CDR3 length: 14 residues. Germline V gene data show CDR1 as MDHEN and CDR2 as SYDVKM. The germline V and J ends were trimmed by 8 bases and 2 bases, with 13 bases remaining between them. This CDR3 reads CASQMGYRNQPQHF. The CDR3 coding sequence is TGTGCCAGCCAAATGGGGTACCGCAATCAGCCCCAGCATTTT.

The gene calls are TRBV10-2 and TRBJ1-1; perhaps TRBD1 as D (5 bases). Germline V gene data show CDR1 as WSHSY and CDR2 as SAAADI. The CDR3 contains 16 residues. V was cut by 5 bases and J by 0 bases, with 16 bases left in between. The CDR3, as DNA: TGCGCCAGCAGTCAGAAACTTAGGGGCATGAACACTGAAGCTTTCTTT. Residues: CASSQKLRGMNTEAFF.

The genes are TRBV9 and TRBJ2-1; 7 nucleotides align to TRBD2. CDR1 SGDLS and CDR2 YYNGEE come from the germline V gene. CDR3 size: 14 residues. V lost 3 bases and J lost 9; bases outside the gene matches: 9. The CDR3 DNA sequence: TGTGCCAGCAGCGGGGAGGGCGCTGTCGGTGAGCAGTTCTTC. It is translated as CASSGEGAVGEQFF.

The chain recombines TRBV11-2 with TRBJ1-5, with D unclear. CDR1 is SGHAT and CDR2 is FQNNGV in the germline V gene. The CDR3 consists of 13 residues. V shed 5 bases and J shed 10 bases, with 15 bases lying between them. The DNA for the CDR3 is TGTGCCAGCAGCAGGACCGCTGCCCAACCCCAGCATTTT. Translation: CASSRTAAQPQHF.

This rearrangement joins TRBV28 to TRBJ1-1; D not certain. Trimming took off 3 bases at V and 7 bases at J, with 12 bases between the two ends. The CDR3 spans 13 residues. Germline CDR1 is MDHEN and CDR2 is SYDVKM. CDR3: CASSFPPLSEAFF. In DNA, the CDR3 is TGTGCCAGCAGTTTTCCCCCACTAAGTGAAGCTTTCTTT.

This rearrangement joins TRBV19 to TRBJ1-1; D possibly corresponds to TRBD1 (6 bases). Germline V gives CDR1 LNHDA, CDR2 SQIVND (reference sequence). This CDR3 has 13 residues. The germline V and J ends were trimmed by 4 bases and 4 bases, with 10 bases remaining between them. CDR3 loop: CASSKGVVTEAFF. CDR3 coding DNA: TGTGCCAGTAGTAAGGGGGTCGTCACTGAAGCTTTCTTT.

The chain has TRBV28 and TRBJ2-3, with TRBD2 matching 16 bases. V lost 6 bases, J lost 4 bases, and 7 bases stayed unmatched. This CDR3 region has 17 residues. Germline V gene data show CDR1 as MDHEN and CDR2 as SYDVKM. CDR3 residues: CASRGLAGGYRADTQYF. The CDR3, as DNA: TGTGCCAGCAGGGGACTAGCGGGGGGGTATAGGGCAGATACGCAGTATTTT.

The chain uses TRBV10-1 and TRBJ2-5, with TRBD2 matching over 13 bases. Germline values: CDR1 WNHNN, CDR2 SYGVQD (reference sequence). This CDR3 is 14 amino acids long. J was trimmed by 4 bases and V by 4 bases; bases with no gene match: 0. This chain's CDR3 is CASSGTSGGETQYF. As DNA, the CDR3 is TGCGCCAGCAGTGGGACTAGCGGGGGAGAGACCCAGTACTTC.

By proportion, this clone is medium-sized. The V and J genes are TRBV5-5 and TRBJ1-1, with a weak D call TRBD1 (5 bases). The V end lost 4 bases, the J end lost 1 base, and 11 bases lay between the germline ends. Germline lookup yields CDR1 SGHKS and CDR2 YYEKEE (reference sequence). The CDR3 has 14 amino acids. In nucleotides, the CDR3 is TGTGCCAGCAGCACGGGACTCCCGAACACTGAAGCTTTCTTT. Translated, it gives CASSTGLPNTEAFF.

This clone was seen a single time. This chain links TRBV27 with TRBJ1-1; no firm D call. Trimming removed 5 bases at V and 7 bases at J, with 20 bases between. The CDR3 runs to 15 residues. Germline CDR1 MNHEY, CDR2 SMNVEV (reference sequence). The DNA of the CDR3 is TGTGCCAGCAGTCCCTTGTACGGCAGGACCCTTGAAGCTTTCTTT. Encoded protein: CASSPLYGRTLEAFF.

A few counts support this clone. J is TRBJ1-1 and V is TRBV29-1; D gene ambiguous. The V gene's germline CDR1 is SQVTM and CDR2 ANQGSEA. The CDR3 spans 11 residues. Trimming stripped 4 bases from V and 3 bases from J, with 6 bases between. For the CDR3, the DNA is TGCAGCGTTGGGACCTACACTGAAGCTTTCTTT. This gives the protein CSVGTYTEAFF.

The chain carries TRBV7-3 and TRBJ2-6; D is uncertain. CDR1 is SGHTA and CDR2 is FQGTGA in the germline V gene. The V gene lost 0 bases and the J gene lost 1 base, with 4 bases spanning the gap. This CDR3 contains 15 residues. This CDR3 is CASSLTGSGANVLTF. For the CDR3, the DNA is TGTGCCAGCAGCTTAACAGGTTCTGGGGCCAACGTCCTGACTTTC.

V and J are TRBV9 and TRBJ2-3, with D perhaps matching TRBD2 (7 bases). From germline, CDR1 is SGDLS and CDR2 YYNGEE. The germline V and J ends were trimmed by 1 base and 0 bases, with 12 bases remaining between them. The CDR3 is made up of 16 amino acids. CDR3 protein: CASSVRGASSTDTQYF. For the CDR3, the DNA is TGTGCCAGCAGCGTACGGGGGGCCTCTAGCACAGATACGCAGTATTTT.

A word on this clone: The CDR3 end shows no conserved phenylalanine or tryptophan, and so a read error is likely. The V call is TRBV11-2, the J call TRBJ1-6; 9 nucleotides agree with TRBD1. Germline-derived CDR1 and CDR2 are SGHAT and FQNNGV. V lost 4 bases and J lost 9; bases outside the gene matches: 13. This CDR3 has 17 residues. CDR3 amino acids: CASSSSRDRVRGSPLHL. The CDR3 nucleotides are TGTGCCAGCAGCTCGTCCCGGGACAGGGTTCGGGGTTCACCCCTCCACCTT.

This clone was observed a handful of times. The V gene is TRBV29-1, the J gene TRBJ1-1; D is undetermined. V lost 1 base and J lost 6, with 9 bases in between. This CDR3 is 12 amino acids long. Germline V lookup: CDR1 SQVTM, CDR2 ANQGSEA. CDR3 in DNA: TGCAGCGTTGAAGGAGACACCGCTGAAGCTTTCTTT. Translating gives CSVEGDTAEAFF.

This sequence joins TRBV6-5 and TRBJ2-5; 8 bases line up with TRBD2. Per germline, CDR1 MNHEY and CDR2 SVGAGI. The V gene end was trimmed by 3 bases and the J gene end by 2 bases; junction bases not matched to a gene: 2. This CDR3 has 14 amino acids. CDR3 loop: CASSYSGGQETQYF. The CDR3 nucleotides read TGTGCCAGCAGTTATTCGGGGGGGCAAGAGACCCAGTACTTC.

The chain links TRBV19 to TRBJ2-7; maybe TRBD1 (7 bases). Germline assignment: CDR1 LNHDA and CDR2 SQIVND (reference sequence). With 3 bases removed from V and 6 bases from J, the gap between germline ends came to 15 bases. This CDR3 region has 14 residues. CDR3 loop: CASSMQTGRFEQYF. CDR3 bases: TGTGCCAGTAGTATGCAGACAGGGAGGTTCGAGCAGTACTTC.

This chain connects TRBV19 to TRBJ1-3; D is unresolved. Trimming took off 5 bases at V and 3 bases at J, with 11 bases between the two ends. Germline CDR1 LNHDA, CDR2 SQIVND (reference sequence). This CDR3 has 14 residues. CDR3 in DNA: TGTGCCAGTAGTTTCCTGCACGGTGGAAACACCATATATTTT. Translating it yields CASSFLHGGNTIYF.